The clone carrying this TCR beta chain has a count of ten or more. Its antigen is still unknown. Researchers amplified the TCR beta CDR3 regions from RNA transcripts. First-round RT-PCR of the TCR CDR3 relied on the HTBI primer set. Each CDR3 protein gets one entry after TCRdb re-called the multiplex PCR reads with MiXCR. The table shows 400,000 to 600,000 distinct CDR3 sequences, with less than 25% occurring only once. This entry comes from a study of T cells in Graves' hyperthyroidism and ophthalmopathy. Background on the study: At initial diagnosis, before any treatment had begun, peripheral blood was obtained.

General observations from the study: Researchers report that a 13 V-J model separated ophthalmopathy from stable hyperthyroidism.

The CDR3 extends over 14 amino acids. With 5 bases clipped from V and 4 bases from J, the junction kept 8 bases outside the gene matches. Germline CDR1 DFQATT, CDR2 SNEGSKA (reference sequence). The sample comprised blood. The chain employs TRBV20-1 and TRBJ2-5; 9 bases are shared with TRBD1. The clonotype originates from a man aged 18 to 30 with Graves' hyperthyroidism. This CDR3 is CSARTGEGRETQYF. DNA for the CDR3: TGCAGTGCTCGGACAGGGGAAGGGAGAGAGACCCAGTACTTC.